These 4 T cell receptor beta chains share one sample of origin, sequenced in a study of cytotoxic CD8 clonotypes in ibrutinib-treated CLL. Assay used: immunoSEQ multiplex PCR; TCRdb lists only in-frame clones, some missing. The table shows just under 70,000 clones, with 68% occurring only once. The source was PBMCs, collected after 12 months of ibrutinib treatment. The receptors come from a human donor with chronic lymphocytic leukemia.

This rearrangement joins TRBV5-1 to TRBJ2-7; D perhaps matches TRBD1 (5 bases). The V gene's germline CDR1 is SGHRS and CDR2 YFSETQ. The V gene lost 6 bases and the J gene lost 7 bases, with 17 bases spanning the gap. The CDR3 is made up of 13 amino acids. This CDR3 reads CASKVEGAREQYF. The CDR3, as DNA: TGCGCCAGCAAAGTTGAAGGGGCTCGGGAGCAGTACTTC.

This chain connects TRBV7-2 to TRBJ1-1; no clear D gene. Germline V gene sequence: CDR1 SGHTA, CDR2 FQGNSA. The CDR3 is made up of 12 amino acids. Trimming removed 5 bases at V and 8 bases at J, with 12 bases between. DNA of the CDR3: TGTGCCAGCAGCCCCGTCGGAAGGGAAGCTTTCTTT. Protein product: CASSPVGREAFF. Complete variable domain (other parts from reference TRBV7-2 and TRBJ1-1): GAGVSQSPSNKVTEKGKDVELRCDPISGHTALYWYRQSLGQGLEFLIYFQGNSAPDKSGLPSDRFSAERTGGSVSTLTIQRTQQEDSAVYLCASSPVGREAFFGQGTRLTVV.

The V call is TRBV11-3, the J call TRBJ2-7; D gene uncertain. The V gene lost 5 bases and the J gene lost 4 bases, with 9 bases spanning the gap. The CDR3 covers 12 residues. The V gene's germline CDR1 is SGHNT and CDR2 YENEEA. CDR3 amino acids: CASSRMGYEQYF. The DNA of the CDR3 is TGTGCCAGCAGCCGAATGGGTTACGAGCAGTACTTC.

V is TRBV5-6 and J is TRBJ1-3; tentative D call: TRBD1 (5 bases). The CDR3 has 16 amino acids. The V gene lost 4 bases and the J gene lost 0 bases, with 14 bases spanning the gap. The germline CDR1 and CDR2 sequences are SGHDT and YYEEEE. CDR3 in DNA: TGTGCCAGCAGCGCGATGGGACTCCTCTCTGGAAACACCATATATTTT. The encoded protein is CASSAMGLLSGNTIYF.